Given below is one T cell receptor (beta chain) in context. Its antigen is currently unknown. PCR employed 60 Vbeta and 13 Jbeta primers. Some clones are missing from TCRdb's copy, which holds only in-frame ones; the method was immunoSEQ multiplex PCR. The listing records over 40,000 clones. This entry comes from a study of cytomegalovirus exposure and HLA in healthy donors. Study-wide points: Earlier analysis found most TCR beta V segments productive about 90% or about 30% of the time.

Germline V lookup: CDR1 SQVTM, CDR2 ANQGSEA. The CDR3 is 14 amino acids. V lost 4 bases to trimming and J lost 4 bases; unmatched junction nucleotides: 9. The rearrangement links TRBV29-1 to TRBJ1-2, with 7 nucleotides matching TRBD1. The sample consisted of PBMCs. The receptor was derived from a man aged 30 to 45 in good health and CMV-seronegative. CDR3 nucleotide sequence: TGCAGCGTTGGGGGCGGGACAGAAGGCTATGGCTACACCTTC. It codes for CSVGGGTEGYGYTF.